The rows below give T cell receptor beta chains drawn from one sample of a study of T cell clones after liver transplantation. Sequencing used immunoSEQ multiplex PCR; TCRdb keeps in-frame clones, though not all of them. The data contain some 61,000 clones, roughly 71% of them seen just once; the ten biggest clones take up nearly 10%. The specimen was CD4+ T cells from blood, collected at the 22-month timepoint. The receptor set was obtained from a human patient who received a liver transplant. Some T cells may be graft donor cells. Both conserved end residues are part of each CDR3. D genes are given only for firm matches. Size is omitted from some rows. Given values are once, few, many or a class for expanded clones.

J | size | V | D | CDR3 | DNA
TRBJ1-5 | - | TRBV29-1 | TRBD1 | CSVTVGTGIHSNQPQHF | TGCAGCGTGACCGTCGGGACAGGTATACATAGCAATCAGCCCCAGCATTTT
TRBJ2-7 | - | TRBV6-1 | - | CASTPRGVYEQYF | TGTGCCAGCACCCCCCGCGGCGTCTACGAGCAGTACTTC
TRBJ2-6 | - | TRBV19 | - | CASLPRGAGANVLTF | TGTGCCAGTCTCCCCCGAGGAGCTGGGGCCAACGTCCTGACTTTC
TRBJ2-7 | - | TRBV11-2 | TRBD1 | CASSPERGPSYEQYF | TGTGCCAGCAGTCCGGAGAGGGGGCCGTCCTACGAGCAGTACTTC
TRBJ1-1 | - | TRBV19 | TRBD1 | CASSRDRESTEAFF | TGTGCCAGTAGCCGGGACAGGGAGTCCACTGAAGCTTTCTTT
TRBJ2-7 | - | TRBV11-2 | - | CASSFAGNYEQYF | TGTGCCAGCAGCTTCGCCGGGAACTACGAGCAGTACTTC
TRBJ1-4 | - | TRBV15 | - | CATSRDGGLDEKLFF | TGTGCCACCAGCAGAGACGGGGGTCTGGATGAAAAACTGTTTTTT
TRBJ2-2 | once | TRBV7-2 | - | CASSLVQGPGELFF | TGTGCCAGCAGCTTAGTGCAGGGGCCCGGGGAGCTGTTTTTT
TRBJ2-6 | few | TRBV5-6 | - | CASSGVGGPMGANVLTF | TGTGCCAGCAGCGGGGTCGGGGGGCCCATGGGGGCCAACGTCCTGACTTTC
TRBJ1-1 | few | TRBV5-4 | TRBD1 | CASSSWTGRLGSEAFF | TGTGCCAGCAGCTCTTGGACAGGCAGGCTGGGCTCTGAAGCTTTCTTT
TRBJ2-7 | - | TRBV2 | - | CASSSDGVLYEQYF | TGTGCCAGCAGTAGCGACGGAGTACTCTACGAGCAGTACTTC
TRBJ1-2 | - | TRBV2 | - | CASSEGGYRTRQRGYTF | TGTGCCAGCAGTGAAGGGGGCTATCGGACACGCCAGAGGGGCTACACCTTC
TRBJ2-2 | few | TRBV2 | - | CASSEAGHYTGELFF | TGTGCCAGCAGTGAAGCGGGACACTACACCGGGGAGCTGTTTTTT
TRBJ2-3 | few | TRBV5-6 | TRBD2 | CASSAGLADTQYF | TGTGCCAGCAGCGCCGGACTAGCAGATACGCAGTATTTT
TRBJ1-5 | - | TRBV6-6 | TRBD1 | CASSYEGQGALQPQHF | TGTGCCAGCAGTTACGAGGGACAGGGGGCATTGCAGCCCCAGCATTTT
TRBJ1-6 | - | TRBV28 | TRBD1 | CASRPGQTNSPLHF | TGTGCCAGTAGACCGGGACAGACTAATTCACCCCTCCACTTT
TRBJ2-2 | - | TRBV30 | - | CARRILPRGRGNTGELFF | TGTGCTCGAAGAATTCTCCCACGGGGCCGGGGGAACACCGGGGAGCTGTTTTTT
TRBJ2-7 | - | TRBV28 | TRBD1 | CASSLRPGQVSSYEQYF | TGTGCCAGCAGTCTCCGACCCGGACAGGTTAGCTCCTACGAGCAGTACTTC
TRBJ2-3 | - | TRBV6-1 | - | CASSFSTDTQYF | TGTGCCAGCAGTTTCAGCACAGATACGCAGTATTTT
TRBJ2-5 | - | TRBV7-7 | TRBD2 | CASSNSGLAGGPKETQYF | TGTGCTAGCAGCAATTCGGGACTAGCGGGGGGGCCGAAGGAGACCCAGTACTTC
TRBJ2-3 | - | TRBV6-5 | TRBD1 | CASSRQGKWDTQYF | TGTGCCAGCAGTCGACAGGGGAAGTGGGATACGCAGTATTTT
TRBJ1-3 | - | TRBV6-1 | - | CASREGSSGNTIYF | TGTGCCAGCAGAGAGGGGTCCTCTGGAAACACCATATATTTT
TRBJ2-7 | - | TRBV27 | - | CASSSGRYYEQYF | TGTGCCAGCAGTTCGGGCAGATACTACGAGCAGTACTTC
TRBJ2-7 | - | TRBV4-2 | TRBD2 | CASSLGLAGSYEQYF | TGTGCCAGCAGCCTTGGGCTAGCGGGATCCTACGAGCAGTACTTC
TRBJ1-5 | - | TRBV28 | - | CASTWTVSNQPQHF | TGTGCCAGCACCTGGACAGTAAGCAATCAGCCCCAGCATTTT
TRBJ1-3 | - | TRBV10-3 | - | CAMAEDGNTIYF | TGTGCCATGGCGGAAGATGGAAACACCATATATTTT
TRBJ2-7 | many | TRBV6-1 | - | CASSAAGTAVSYEQYF | TGTGCCAGCAGTGCCGCCGGGACGGCCGTCTCCTACGAGCAGTACTTC
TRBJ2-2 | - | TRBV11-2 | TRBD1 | CASSRLQGTGELFF | TGTGCCAGCAGCCGGCTACAGGGGACCGGGGAGCTGTTTTTT
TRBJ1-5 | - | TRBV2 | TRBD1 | CASAGQAGNQPQHF | TGTGCCAGCGCCGGACAGGCTGGGAATCAGCCCCAGCATTTT
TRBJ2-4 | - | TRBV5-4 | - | CASSLNVAKNIQYF | TGTGCCAGCAGCTTGAACGTAGCCAAAAACATTCAGTACTTC
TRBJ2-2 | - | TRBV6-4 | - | CASSLQGNPGELFF | TGTGCCAGCAGTCTACAGGGAAATCCCGGGGAGCTGTTTTTT
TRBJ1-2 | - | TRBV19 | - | CASSREQGANYGYTF | TGTGCCAGTAGCCGAGAACAGGGTGCTAACTATGGCTACACCTTC
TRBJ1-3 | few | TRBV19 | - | CASSRLSSGNTIYF | TGTGCCAGTAGTAGGTTGAGCTCTGGAAACACCATATATTTT
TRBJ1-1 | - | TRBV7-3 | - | CASSFEGRTEAFF | TGTGCCAGCAGCTTTGAGGGTAGGACTGAAGCTTTCTTT
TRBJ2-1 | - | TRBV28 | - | CASSFGGWNEQFF | TGTGCCAGCAGTTTTGGGGGCTGGAATGAGCAGTTCTTC
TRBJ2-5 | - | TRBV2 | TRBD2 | CASSEYSGGRETQYF | TGTGCCAGCAGTGAATATAGCGGGGGGCGAGAGACCCAGTACTTC
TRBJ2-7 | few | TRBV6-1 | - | CASSEDGSLQAQYF | TGTGCCAGCAGTGAAGATGGCAGCTTGCAGGCGCAGTACTTC
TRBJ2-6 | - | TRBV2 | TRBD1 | CASSVRGPSSGANVLTF | TGTGCCAGCAGTGTAAGGGGGCCAAGCTCTGGGGCCAACGTCCTGACTTTC
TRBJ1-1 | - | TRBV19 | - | CASSIRFDTEAFF | TGTGCCAGTAGTATAAGATTCGACACTGAAGCTTTCTTT
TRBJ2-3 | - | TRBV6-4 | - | CASSAGTAPEDTQYF | TGTGCCAGCAGTGCCGGGACTGCGCCCGAAGATACGCAGTATTTT